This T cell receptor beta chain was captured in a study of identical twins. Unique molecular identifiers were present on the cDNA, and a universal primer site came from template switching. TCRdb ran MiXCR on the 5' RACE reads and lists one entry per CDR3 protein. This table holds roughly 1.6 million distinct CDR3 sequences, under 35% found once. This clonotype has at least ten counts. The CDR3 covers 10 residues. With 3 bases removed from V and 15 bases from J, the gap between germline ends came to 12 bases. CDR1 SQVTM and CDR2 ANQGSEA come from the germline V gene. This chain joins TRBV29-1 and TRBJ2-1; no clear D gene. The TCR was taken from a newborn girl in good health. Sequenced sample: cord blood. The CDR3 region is CSVEVSYRFF. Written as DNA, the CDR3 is TGCAGCGTTGAGGTTTCATATAGGTTCTTC.